This T cell receptor beta chain was sequenced in a study of ipilimumab plus nivolumab after autologous stem cell transplantation. Remarks on this clone: Its antigen is unidentified. The junction shows a germline mismatch at one end, possibly a read error.

Ipilimumab, 1 mg/kg, started 14 to 28 days after autologous transplant. Sequenced by immunoSEQ multiplex PCR; TCRdb stores in-frame clones only, minus some. The sample lists about 9,800 clones, roughly two thirds occurring once. Regarding the study as a whole: TCR repertoire, Treg phenotype and gut microbiota reportedly support more study of this approach.

The CDR3 runs 14 residues. Sequenced here: PBMCs, sampled in a trial of ipilimumab plus nivolumab as post-transplant consolidation. This TCR was sampled from a female donor with multiple myeloma. This chain joins TRBV5-3 and TRBJ2-1; TRBD1 or TRBD2 may be the D gene (5 bases each). TRBV5-3 belongs to the ORF category, with a function that is uncertain. CDR3 amino acids: CASSLGRGEGEQFF. The DNA of the CDR3 is TGTGCCAGCAGCTTGGGGAGAGGGGAAGGGGAGCAGTTCTTC.